This T cell receptor (beta chain) was captured by sequencing in a study of blood T cell repertoires in COVID-19. Study at large: Acute-phase and convalescent COVID-19 samples originated in the United States, Italy and Spain. The analysed material was cDNA or gDNA that came from T cells, B-cell-depleted T cells, or PBMCs.

Original data processing: Amplified reference gene primers provided the basis for estimating nucleated cell counts. Data came from immunoSEQ multiplex PCR; TCRdb stores just in-frame clones and leaves some out. That table furnishes V, J and clone size, whereas the DNA furnished D and trimming. The top ten clones hold about 13% of a sample with 200,000 to 250,000 clones, approximately 80% of them seen once. The germline V gene encodes CDR1 MGHRA and CDR2 YSYEKL. The CDR3 extends over 17 amino acids. Germline trimming cut 3 bases from V and 1 base from J; bases unmatched to any gene: 7. This TCR was recovered from a human donor in a cohort sampled during active COVID-19. J is TRBJ2-1 and V is TRBV4-1; 9 bases are shared with TRBD2. Sequencing was done on a sample of peripheral blood. The CDR3 loop is CASSQDVAGGSYNEQFF. The CDR3 region has the DNA TGCGCCAGCAGCCAGGATGTGGCGGGAGGGTCCTACAATGAGCAGTTCTTC.